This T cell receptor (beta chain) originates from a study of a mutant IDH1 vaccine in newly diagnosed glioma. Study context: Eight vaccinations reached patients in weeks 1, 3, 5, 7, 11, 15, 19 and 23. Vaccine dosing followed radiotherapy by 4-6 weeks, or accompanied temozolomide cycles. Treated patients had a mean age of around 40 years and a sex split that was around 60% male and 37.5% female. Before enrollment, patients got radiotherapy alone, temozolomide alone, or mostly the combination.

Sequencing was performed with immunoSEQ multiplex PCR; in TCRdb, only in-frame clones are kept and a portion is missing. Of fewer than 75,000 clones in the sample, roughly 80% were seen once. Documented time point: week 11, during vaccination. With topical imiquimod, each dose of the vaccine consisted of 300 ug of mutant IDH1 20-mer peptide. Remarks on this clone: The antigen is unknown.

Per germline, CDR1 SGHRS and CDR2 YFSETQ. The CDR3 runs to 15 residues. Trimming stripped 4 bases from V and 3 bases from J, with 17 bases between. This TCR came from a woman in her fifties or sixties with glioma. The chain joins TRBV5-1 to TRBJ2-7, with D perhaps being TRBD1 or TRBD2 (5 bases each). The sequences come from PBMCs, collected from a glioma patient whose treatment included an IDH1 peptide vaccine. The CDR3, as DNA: TGCGCCAGCAGCCTTCCTAGGGACCCGAACTACGAGCAGTACTTC. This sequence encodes CASSLPRDPNYEQYF.